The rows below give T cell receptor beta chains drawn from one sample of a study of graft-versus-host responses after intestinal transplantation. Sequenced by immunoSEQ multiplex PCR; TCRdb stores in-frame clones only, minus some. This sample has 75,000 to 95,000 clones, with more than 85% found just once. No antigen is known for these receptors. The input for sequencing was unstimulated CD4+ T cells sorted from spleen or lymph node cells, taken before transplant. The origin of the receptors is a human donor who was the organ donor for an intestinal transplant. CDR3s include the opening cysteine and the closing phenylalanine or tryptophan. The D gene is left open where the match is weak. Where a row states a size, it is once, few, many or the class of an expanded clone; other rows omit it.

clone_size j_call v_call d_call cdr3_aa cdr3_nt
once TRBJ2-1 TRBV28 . CASSLSGTTSGDEQFF TGTGCCAGCAGTTTATCCGGGACAACCTCCGGGGATGAGCAGTTCTTC
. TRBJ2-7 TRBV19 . CASSPMQGPISYEQYF TGTGCCAGTAGTCCCATGCAGGGCCCTATCTCCTACGAGCAGTACTTC
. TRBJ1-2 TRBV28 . CASSTLYGYTF TGTGCCAGCAGTACTCTCTATGGCTACACCTTC
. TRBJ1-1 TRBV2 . CASRLREGSTEAFF TGTGCCAGCAGACTCAGGGAGGGTAGCACTGAAGCTTTCTTT
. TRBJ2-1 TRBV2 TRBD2 CASIRTSGSIVFGKQFF TGTGCCAGCATCCGGACTAGCGGGAGTATAGTATTCGGTAAGCAGTTCTTC
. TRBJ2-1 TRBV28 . CASSKLRRERRWYEQFF TGTGCCAGCAGTAAATTAAGACGGGAGAGAAGATGGTATGAGCAGTTCTTC
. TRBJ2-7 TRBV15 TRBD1 CATSRDGQVYEQYF TGTGCCACCAGCAGAGATGGACAGGTCTACGAGCAGTACTTC
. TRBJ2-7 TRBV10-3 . CAISESGRRSYEQYF TGTGCCATCAGTGAGTCGGGCAGGCGCTCCTACGAGCAGTACTTC
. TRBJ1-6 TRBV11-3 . CASSLVHEQGNSPLHF TGTGCCAGCAGCTTAGTGCACGAGCAGGGTAATTCACCCCTCCACTTT
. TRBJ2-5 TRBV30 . CAWSRRQETQYF TGTGCCTGGAGTAGGCGGCAAGAGACCCAGTACTTC
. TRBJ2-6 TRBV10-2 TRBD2 CASSSSGGRGGGANVLTF TGCGCCAGCAGTTCTAGCGGGGGGCGAGGGGGAGGGGCCAACGTCCTGACTTTC
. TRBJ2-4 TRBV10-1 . CASSESTPRNIQYF TGCGCCAGCAGTGAGTCTACACCGCGGAACATTCAGTACTTC
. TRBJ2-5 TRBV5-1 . CASSREQGITETQYF TGCGCCAGCAGCCGAGAACAGGGAATCACGGAGACCCAGTACTTC